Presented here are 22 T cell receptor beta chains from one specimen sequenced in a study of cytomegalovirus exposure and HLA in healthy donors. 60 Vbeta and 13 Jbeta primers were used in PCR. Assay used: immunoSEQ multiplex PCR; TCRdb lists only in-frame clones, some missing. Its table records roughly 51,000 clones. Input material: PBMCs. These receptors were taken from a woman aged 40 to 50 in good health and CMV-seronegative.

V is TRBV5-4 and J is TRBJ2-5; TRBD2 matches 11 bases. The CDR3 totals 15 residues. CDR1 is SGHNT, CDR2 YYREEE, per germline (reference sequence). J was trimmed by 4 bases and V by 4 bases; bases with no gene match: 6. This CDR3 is CASSGSGGAGETQYF. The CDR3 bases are TGTGCCAGCAGCGGTAGCGGGGGGGCCGGAGAGACCCAGTACTTC.

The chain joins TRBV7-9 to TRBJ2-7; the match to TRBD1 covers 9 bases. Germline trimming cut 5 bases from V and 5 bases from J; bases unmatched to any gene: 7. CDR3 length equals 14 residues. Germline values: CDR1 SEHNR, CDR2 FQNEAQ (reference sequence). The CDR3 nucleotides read TGTGCCAGCAGCGTTGACAGGGGGAACGACGAGCAGTACTTC. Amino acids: CASSVDRGNDEQYF.

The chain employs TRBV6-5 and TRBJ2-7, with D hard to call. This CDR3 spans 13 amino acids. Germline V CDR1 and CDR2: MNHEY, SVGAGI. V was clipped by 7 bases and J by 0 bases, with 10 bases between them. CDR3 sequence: CASMHSSSYEQYF. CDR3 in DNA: TGTGCCAGCATGCACAGCTCCTCCTACGAGCAGTACTTC.

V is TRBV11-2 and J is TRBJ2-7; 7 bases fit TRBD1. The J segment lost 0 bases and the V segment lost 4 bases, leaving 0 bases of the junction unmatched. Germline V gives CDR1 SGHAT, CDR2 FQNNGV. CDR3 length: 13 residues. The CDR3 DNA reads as TGTGCCAGCAGCTGGGACAGCTCCTACGAGCAGTACTTC. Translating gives CASSWDSSYEQYF. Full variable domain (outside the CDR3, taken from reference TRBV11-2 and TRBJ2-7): EAGVAQSPRYKIIEKRQSVAFWCNPISGHATLYWYQQILGQGPKLLIQFQNNGVVDDSQLPKDRFSAERLKGVDSTLKIQPAKLEDSAVYLCASSWDSSYEQYFGPGTRLTVT.

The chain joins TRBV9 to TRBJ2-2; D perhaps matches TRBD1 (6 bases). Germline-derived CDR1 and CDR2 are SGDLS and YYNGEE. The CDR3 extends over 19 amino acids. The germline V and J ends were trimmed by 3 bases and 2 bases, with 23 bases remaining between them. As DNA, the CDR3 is TGTGCCAGCAGCGAGGCCAGGTGGGCCGGGACAACAAACACCGGGGAGCTGTTTTTT. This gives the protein CASSEARWAGTTNTGELFF. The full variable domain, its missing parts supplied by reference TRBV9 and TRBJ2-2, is DSGVTQTPKHLITATGQRVTLRCSPRSGDLSVYWYQQSLDQGLQFLIQYYNGEERAKGNILERFSAQQFPDLHSELNLSSLELGDSALYFCASSEARWAGTTNTGELFFGEGSRLTVL.

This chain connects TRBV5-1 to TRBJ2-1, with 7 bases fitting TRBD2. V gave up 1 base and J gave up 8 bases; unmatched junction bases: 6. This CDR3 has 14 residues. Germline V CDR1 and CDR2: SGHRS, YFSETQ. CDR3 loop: CASSLIGGYHEQFF. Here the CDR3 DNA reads TGCGCCAGCAGCTTGATCGGGGGGTACCATGAGCAGTTCTTC.

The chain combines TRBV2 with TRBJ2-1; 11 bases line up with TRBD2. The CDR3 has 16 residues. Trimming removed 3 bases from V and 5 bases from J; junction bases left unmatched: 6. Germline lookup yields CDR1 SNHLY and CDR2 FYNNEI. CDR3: CASSEQGTSGDNEQFF. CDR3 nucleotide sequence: TGTGCCAGCAGTGAGCAGGGGACTAGCGGTGACAATGAGCAGTTCTTC.

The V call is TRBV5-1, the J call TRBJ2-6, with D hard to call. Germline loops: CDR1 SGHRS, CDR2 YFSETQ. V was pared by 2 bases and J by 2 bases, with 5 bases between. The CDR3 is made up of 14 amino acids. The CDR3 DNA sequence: TGCGCCAGCAGCTTCGCTACTGGGGCCAACGTCCTGACTTTC. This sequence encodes CASSFATGANVLTF.

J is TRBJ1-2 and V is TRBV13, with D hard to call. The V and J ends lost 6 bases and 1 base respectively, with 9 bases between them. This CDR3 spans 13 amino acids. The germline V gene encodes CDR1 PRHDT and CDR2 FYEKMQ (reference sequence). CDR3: CASSYTNNYGYTF. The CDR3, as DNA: TGTGCCAGCAGTTACACGAATAACTATGGCTACACCTTC.

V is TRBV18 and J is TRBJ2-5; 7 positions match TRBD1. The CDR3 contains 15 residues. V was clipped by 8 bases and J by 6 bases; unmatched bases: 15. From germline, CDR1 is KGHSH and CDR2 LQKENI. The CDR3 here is CASDQGVRNTKTQYF. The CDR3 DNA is TGTGCCAGCGACCAGGGGGTACGGAATACTAAGACCCAGTACTTC.

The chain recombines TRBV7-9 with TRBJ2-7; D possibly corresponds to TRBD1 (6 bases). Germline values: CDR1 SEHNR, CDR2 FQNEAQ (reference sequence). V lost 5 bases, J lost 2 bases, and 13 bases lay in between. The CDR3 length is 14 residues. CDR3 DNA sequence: TGTGCCAGCAGCCCAACCCAGGGGCCCTACGAGCAGTACTTC. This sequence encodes CASSPTQGPYEQYF.

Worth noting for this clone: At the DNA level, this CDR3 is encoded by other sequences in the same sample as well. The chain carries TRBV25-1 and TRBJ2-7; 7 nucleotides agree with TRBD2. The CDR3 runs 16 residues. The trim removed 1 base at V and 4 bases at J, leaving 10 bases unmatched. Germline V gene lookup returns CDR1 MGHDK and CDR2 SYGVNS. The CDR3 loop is CASSEWEARGGYEQYF. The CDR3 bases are TGTGCCAGCAGTGAATGGGAAGCACGGGGAGGGTACGAGCAGTACTTC.

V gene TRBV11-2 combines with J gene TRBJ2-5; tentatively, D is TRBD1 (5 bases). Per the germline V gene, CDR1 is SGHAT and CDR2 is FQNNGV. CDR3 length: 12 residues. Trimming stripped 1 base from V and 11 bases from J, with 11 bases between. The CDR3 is CASSLVTGGQYF. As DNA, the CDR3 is TGTGCCAGCAGCTTAGTTACAGGTGGGCAGTACTTC. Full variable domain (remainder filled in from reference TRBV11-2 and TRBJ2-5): EAGVAQSPRYKIIEKRQSVAFWCNPISGHATLYWYQQILGQGPKLLIQFQNNGVVDDSQLPKDRFSAERLKGVDSTLKIQPAKLEDSAVYLCASSLVTGGQYFGPGTRLLVL.

The CDR3 nucleotides are TGTGCCAGCAGACAGGGTTTCGGCGAGCAGTACTTC. It codes for CASRQGFGEQYF. The gene calls are TRBV6-5 and TRBJ2-7; perhaps TRBD1 as D (6 bases). Trimming took off 6 bases at V and 6 bases at J, with 12 bases between the two ends. Germline V gene data show CDR1 as MNHEY and CDR2 as SVGAGI. CDR3 length: 12 amino acids.

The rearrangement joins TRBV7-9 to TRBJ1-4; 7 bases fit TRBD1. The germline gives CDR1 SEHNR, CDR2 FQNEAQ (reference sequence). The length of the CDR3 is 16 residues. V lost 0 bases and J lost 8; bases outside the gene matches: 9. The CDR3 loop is CASSLAGAGGREKLFF. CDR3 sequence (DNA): TGTGCCAGCAGCTTAGCGGGCGCAGGGGGTCGAGAAAAACTGTTTTTT.

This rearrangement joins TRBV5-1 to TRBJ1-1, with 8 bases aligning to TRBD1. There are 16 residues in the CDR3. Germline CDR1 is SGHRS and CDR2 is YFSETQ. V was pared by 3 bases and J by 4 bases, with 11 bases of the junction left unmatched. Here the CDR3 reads CASSSSPLTGATEAFF. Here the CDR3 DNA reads TGCGCCAGCAGCTCTAGCCCCCTGACAGGGGCCACTGAAGCTTTCTTT.

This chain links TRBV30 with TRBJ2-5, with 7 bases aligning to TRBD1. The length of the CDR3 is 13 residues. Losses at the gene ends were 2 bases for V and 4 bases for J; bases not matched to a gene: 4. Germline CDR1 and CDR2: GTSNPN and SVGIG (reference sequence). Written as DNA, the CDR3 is TGTGCCTGGAGTACAGGGACAGCAGAGACCCAGTACTTC. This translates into CAWSTGTAETQYF.

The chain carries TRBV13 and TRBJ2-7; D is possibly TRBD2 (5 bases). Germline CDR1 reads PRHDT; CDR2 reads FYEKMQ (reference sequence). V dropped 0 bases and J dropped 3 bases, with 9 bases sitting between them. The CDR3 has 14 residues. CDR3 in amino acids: CASSLGWGDYEQYF. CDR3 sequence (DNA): TGTGCCAGCAGCTTAGGGTGGGGAGACTACGAGCAGTACTTC.

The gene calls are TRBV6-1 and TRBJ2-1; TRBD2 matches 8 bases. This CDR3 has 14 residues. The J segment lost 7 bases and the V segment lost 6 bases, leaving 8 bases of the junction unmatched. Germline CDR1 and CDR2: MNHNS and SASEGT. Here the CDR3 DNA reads TGTGCCAGCAGCCCAGGACTAGCTCAAAATGAGCAGTTCTTC. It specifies CASSPGLAQNEQFF.

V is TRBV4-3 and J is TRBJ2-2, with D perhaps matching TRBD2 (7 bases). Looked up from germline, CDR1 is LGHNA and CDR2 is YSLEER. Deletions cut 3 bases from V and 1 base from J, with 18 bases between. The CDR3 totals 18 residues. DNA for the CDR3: TGCGCCAGCAGCCAGAGGGGGGTGGTAGCGGGGAACACCGGGGAGCTGTTTTTT. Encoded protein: CASSQRGVVAGNTGELFF.

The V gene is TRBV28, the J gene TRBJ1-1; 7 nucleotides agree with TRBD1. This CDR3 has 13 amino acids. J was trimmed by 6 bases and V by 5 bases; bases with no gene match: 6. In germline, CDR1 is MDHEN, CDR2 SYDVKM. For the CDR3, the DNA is TGTGCCAGCAGTCAACCGACAGGGTCTGAAGCTTTCTTT. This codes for CASSQPTGSEAFF.

The CDR3 DNA reads TGCGCCAGCAGCTTAGGAGAACCGGGGAAGGGCGAGCAGTACTTC. Its protein product is CASSLGEPGKGEQYF. The chain combines TRBV5-1 with TRBJ2-7, with D maybe TRBD2 (5 bases). Deletions cut 2 bases from V and 6 bases from J, with 18 bases between. Germline CDR1 reads SGHRS; CDR2 reads YFSETQ. The CDR3 has 15 residues.